The source of this T cell receptor (beta chain) is a study of T cells in Graves' hyperthyroidism and ophthalmopathy. Across the whole study: Peripheral blood draws took place at initial diagnosis, ahead of any treatment.

Template material for amplifying TCR beta CDR3 regions consisted of RNA transcripts. First-round RT-PCR targeting the TCR CDR3 was performed with the HTBI primer set. TCRdb redid the calling of the multiplex PCR reads with MiXCR, one entry per CDR3 protein. The repertoire holds fewer than 850,000 distinct CDR3 sequences, around 15% seen once, with 15% in the top ten. J gave up 1 base and V 3 bases, and 5 bases lay outside the gene matches. The germline gives CDR1 MDHEN, CDR2 SYDVKM. This CDR3 spans 17 amino acids. This clonotype was picked up many times. The sequenced sample consisted of blood. This rearrangement joins TRBV28 to TRBJ2-3; 12 nucleotides line up with TRBD2. The sequence was obtained from a man aged 50 or older with Graves' hyperthyroidism. This chain's CDR3 is CASSFLAGGPGTDTQYF. The CDR3 DNA reads as TGTGCCAGCAGTTTTCTAGCGGGAGGGCCGGGCACAGATACGCAGTATTTT.